These T cell receptor beta chains were read from a single sample in a study of blood T cell repertoires in COVID-19. Only in-frame clones appear in the TCRdb table, and some are missing; sequencing was by immunoSEQ multiplex PCR. The sample has 50,000 to 65,000 clones; about four fifths are singletons. Sequencing input: peripheral blood. The receptors shown here come from a woman aged 55-75 years with acute or convalescent COVID-19. CDR3s include the opening cysteine and the closing phenylalanine or tryptophan. Each record gives: J gene, V gene, D gene, clone size, CDR3 protein, CDR3 DNA. The D gene is left open where the match is weak. For some rows the clone size is stated as once, few or many, or as a class when expanded; others skip it.

TRBJ2-3 | TRBV24-1 | - | once | CATSDFNSRGADTQYF | TGTGCCACCAGTGATTTTAACTCCAGGGGCGCAGATACGCAGTATTTT
TRBJ1-2 | TRBV9 | - | - | CASSARDIVVSDYGYTF | TGTGCCAGCAGCGCCCGGGACATCGTAGTGTCTGACTATGGCTACACCTTC
TRBJ1-1 | TRBV30 | TRBD1 | - | CAWSGGTGGTEAFF | TGTGCCTGGAGCGGCGGGACAGGGGGCACTGAAGCTTTCTTT
TRBJ1-6 | TRBV19 | TRBD1 | - | CASSTRDRAPLHF | TGTGCCAGTAGTACCCGGGACAGGGCACCCCTCCACTTT
TRBJ1-5 | TRBV12-2 | - | - | CASLSRGHSSHF | TGTGCAAGTCTCAGCAGAGGACACTCCTCACATTTT
TRBJ1-3 | TRBV28 | TRBD1 | - | CASGGTVVSRRSDTIYF | TGTGCCAGCGGAGGGACAGTTGTTAGTAGGAGATCGGACACCATATATTTT
TRBJ1-5 | TRBV19 | - | - | CASSLTHSNQPQHF | TGTGCCAGTAGTCTCACTCATAGCAATCAGCCCCAGCATTTT
TRBJ1-5 | TRBV4-1 | - | - | CASSQDLGAGNQPQHF | TGCGCCAGCAGCCAAGATTTAGGGGCGGGCAATCAGCCCCAGCATTTT
TRBJ2-1 | TRBV11-2 | - | - | CASSLDPGRNEQFF | TGTGCCAGCAGCTTAGACCCGGGGAGGAATGAGCAGTTCTTC
TRBJ1-1 | TRBV7-3 | - | - | CASSATDSTEAFF | TGTGCCAGCTCAGCTACAGACAGCACTGAAGCTTTCTTT
TRBJ2-7 | TRBV5-1 | TRBD1 | - | CASSLGNRDRIRYEQYF | TGCGCCAGCAGCTTGGGAAACCGGGACAGGATTCGCTACGAGCAGTACTTC
TRBJ2-1 | TRBV7-9 | TRBD1 | - | CASSQGQGFGNEQFF | TGTGCCAGCAGCCAAGGACAGGGGTTCGGCAATGAGCAGTTCTTC
TRBJ2-7 | TRBV7-2 | TRBD1 | few | CASSLGQGAYEQYF | TGTGCCAGCAGCTTAGGACAGGGGGCCTACGAGCAGTACTTC
TRBJ1-1 | TRBV6-7 | - | few | CASSLLNPRGGCMNTEAFF | TGTGCCAGCAGCCTTCTCAACCCCCGAGGGGGATGCATGAACACTGAAGCTTTCTTT
TRBJ2-4 | TRBV5-8 | - | - | CASLGTGKDIQYF | TGTGCCAGCTTGGGAACAGGGAAAGACATTCAGTACTTC
TRBJ2-5 | TRBV21-1 | - | - | CASSFPQGQGVQETQYF | TGTGCCAGCAGCTTCCCGCAGGGACAGGGCGTCCAAGAGACCCAGTACTTC
TRBJ2-5 | TRBV11-2 | TRBD1 | - | CASSPSGTGGDETQYF | TGTGCCAGCAGCCCATCCGGGACAGGGGGCGATGAGACCCAGTACTTC
TRBJ2-1 | TRBV7-6 | TRBD1 | - | CASSPTGGNNEQFF | TGTGCCAGCAGCCCCACAGGGGGAAACAATGAGCAGTTCTTC
TRBJ2-1 | TRBV10-2 | - | - | CASSLDINEQFF | TGCGCCAGCAGTCTGGACATCAATGAGCAGTTCTTC
TRBJ1-5 | TRBV24-1 | - | - | CATSDAQGSQPQHF | TGTGCCACCAGTGATGCACAGGGTTCGCAGCCCCAGCATTTT
TRBJ2-7 | TRBV27 | TRBD1 | - | CASSTRDRASHEQYF | TGTGCCAGCAGTACCCGGGACAGGGCATCCCACGAGCAGTACTTC
TRBJ1-2 | TRBV6-1 | - | - | CASSDPDLATGSYGYTF | TGTGCCAGCAGTGACCCGGACCTGGCTACAGGGAGCTATGGCTACACCTTC
TRBJ2-3 | TRBV5-1 | TRBD2 | once | CASSLGLADTQYF | TGCGCCAGCAGCTTGGGACTAGCGGATACGCAGTATTTT
TRBJ1-4 | TRBV5-5 | - | - | CASTLLVGGREKLFF | TGTGCCAGCACCCTTTTAGTGGGGGGAAGAGAAAAACTGTTTTTT